The entry that follows covers one TCR beta chain sequence. This sample is drawn from a study of blood T cell repertoires in COVID-19. The wider study: Italy, Spain and the United States were the sources of the convalescent and acute COVID-19 samples.

This CDR3 is 11 amino acids long. CDR1 is ENHRY and CDR2 is SYGVKD in the germline V gene. TCRdb's copy holds only in-frame clones and misses some; the assay was immunoSEQ multiplex PCR. The sample lists under 300,000 clones, 88% occurring once. This rearrangement joins TRBV10-3 to TRBJ2-7; no reliable D call. The receptor was derived from a woman in her forties who had been exposed to COVID-19. The sequencing input was PBMCs or T cells enriched from blood (not recorded which). CDR3 region: CPVCVLYEQYV. The CDR3 DNA reads as TGTCCCGTTTGTGTTCTCTACGAGCAGTACGTC.